The clone carrying this T cell receptor beta chain has ten or more counts. This record belongs to a study of T-cell reconstitution after alpha-beta-depleted transplantation in children. Unique molecular identifiers featured in how the TCRbeta library was prepared. TCRdb independently ran MiXCR on the PCR reads; one entry per CDR3 protein. In the table there are 900,000 or so distinct CDR3 sequences, roughly 15% of which are singletons. The material was PBMCs, mostly from graft donor cells, obtained 360 days after TCRalphabeta/CD19-depleted stem cell transplant. The sequence came from a male patient under 18 who had a stem cell transplant for acute lymphoblastic leukemia, so the T cells may come from the graft donor.

Here the CDR3 DNA reads TGCGCCAGCAGCTTCCGCGGCCACGAGCAGTACTTC. Amino acid sequence: CASSFRGHEQYF. The V and J genes are TRBV5-1 and TRBJ2-7, with unresolved D. Trimming removed 2 bases from V and 5 bases from J, with 8 bases in between. CDR1 is SGHRS and CDR2 is YFSETQ in the germline V gene. The CDR3 spans 12 residues.